These 22 T cell receptor beta chains came from one sample sequenced in a study of shared clonotypes between healthy human individuals. Measured with immunoSEQ multiplex PCR; TCRdb has only the in-frame clones, and not every one. The sample yields fewer than 1.4 million clones, around 78% seen once. Sequenced: memory CD4+ T cells from PBMCs. Subset noted: CD45RA-negative fraction. The receptors derive from a young man in good health. Some clones in this sample may be carry-over from other donors' samples.

DNA for the CDR3: TGTGCCAGCAGCCAAGGGGACAGCAAATACGAGCAGTACTTC. It yields the protein CASSQGDSKYEQYF. The J gene is TRBJ2-7, the V gene TRBV4-2, with 7 bases aligning to TRBD1. CDR1 and CDR2 from the germline V gene are LGHNA and YNFKEQ. CDR3 size: 14 residues. Losses at the gene ends were 1 base for V and 4 bases for J; bases not matched to a gene: 4.

This clone was observed a single time. The V call is TRBV10-3, the J call TRBJ2-1, with 10 bases matching TRBD1. Germline CDR1 and CDR2: ENHRY and SYGVKD. The CDR3 loop spans 14 amino acids. V trimming: 7 bases; J trimming: 6 bases; junction bases outside the gene matches: 6. The CDR3 nucleotides read TGTGCCATCACTCCCGGGACAGGGGTCAATGAGCAGTTCTTC. Translated, it gives CAITPGTGVNEQFF.

V usage is TRBV18 and J usage is TRBJ1-1, with a possible D match to TRBD1 (6 bases). The CDR3 is 15 residues long. Trimming cost V 4 bases and J 0 bases, with 12 bases left between them. CDR1 is KGHSH, CDR2 LQKENI, per germline. CDR3 sequence: CASSLSTGLNTEAFF. DNA for the CDR3: TGTGCCAGCTCACTCTCCACAGGGCTGAACACTGAAGCTTTCTTT. Looking up the rest from reference TRBV18 and TRBJ1-1 gives the full variable domain: NAGVMQNPRHLVRRRGQEARLRCSPMKGHSHVYWYRQLPEEGLKFMVYLQKENIIDESGMPKERFSAEFPKEGPSILRIQQVVRGDSAAYFCASSLSTGLNTEAFFGQGTRLTVV.

The chain uses TRBV7-9 and TRBJ1-4; unclear D gene. CDR1 and CDR2 (germline): SEHNR, FQNEAQ (reference sequence). The V and J ends lost 4 bases and 5 bases respectively, with 14 bases between them. CDR3 length: 15 residues. The chain's CDR3 is CASSSGGSGNEKLFF. The CDR3 DNA is TGTGCCAGCAGCTCTGGAGGCAGTGGGAATGAAAAACTGTTTTTT.

This rearrangement joins TRBV18 to TRBJ2-1, with D possibly being TRBD2 (5 bases). The CDR3 consists of 15 residues. CDR1 is KGHSH and CDR2 is LQKENI in the germline V gene. V was trimmed by 3 bases and J by 4 bases, leaving 13 bases between them. CDR3: CASSPAGGFYNEQFF. The CDR3 bases are TGTGCCAGCTCACCCGCGGGCGGGTTTTACAATGAGCAGTTCTTC.

V is TRBV10-1 and J is TRBJ2-3; TRBD2 aligns across 11 bases. There are 15 residues in the CDR3. Germline CDR1 reads WNHNN; CDR2 reads SYGVQD (reference sequence). The trim removed 10 bases at V and 2 bases at J, leaving 8 bases unmatched. The CDR3 here is CAIGRLAGHTDTQYF. The CDR3 DNA follows: TGCGCCATAGGTAGACTAGCGGGGCACACAGATACGCAGTATTTT.

CDR3: CASSPQPTGAGYEQYF. The CDR3 nucleotides read TGTGCCAGCTCACCCCAGCCAACAGGGGCGGGCTACGAGCAGTACTTC. The chain combines TRBV18 with TRBJ2-7; TRBD1 aligns across 7 bases. Germline V gives CDR1 KGHSH, CDR2 LQKENI. The CDR3 is 16 amino acids. The junction had 11 bases not matched to a gene; V was cut back by 3 bases and J by 3 bases.

The V gene is TRBV7-3, the J gene TRBJ1-1; the D gene is possibly TRBD1 (5 bases). Germline lookup yields CDR1 SGHTA and CDR2 FQGTGA. The CDR3 consists of 16 residues. V lost 5 bases and J 3 bases, leaving 19 bases between the germline ends. The chain's CDR3 is CASSPRALGGYTEAFF. In DNA form, the CDR3 reads TGTGCCAGCAGCCCCAGGGCGCTCGGCGGGTACACTGAAGCTTTCTTT.

Remarks on this clone: Other DNA sequences in the same sample also yield this CDR3. This CDR3 is CASRTSGAYEQYF. The DNA of the CDR3 is TGTGCCAGCCGGACTAGCGGGGCGTACGAGCAGTACTTC. The chain combines TRBV28 with TRBJ2-7; 12 nucleotides agree with TRBD2. The CDR3 totals 13 residues. The V gene end was trimmed by 8 bases and the J gene end by 4 bases; junction bases not matched to a gene: 3. CDR1 and CDR2 from the germline V gene are MDHEN and SYDVKM. The full variable domain, rest sourced from reference TRBV28 and TRBJ2-7, is DVKVTQSSRYLVKRTGEKVFLECVQDMDHENMFWYRQDPGLGLRLIYFSYDVKMKEKGDIPEGYSVSREKKERFSLILESASTNQTSMYLCASRTSGAYEQYFGPGTRLTVT.

The rearrangement uses TRBV2 and TRBJ2-7; unclear D gene. CDR3 length: 13 amino acids. CDR1 SNHLY and CDR2 FYNNEI come from the germline V gene. V was pared by 4 bases and J by 6 bases, with 13 bases between. The DNA for the CDR3 is TGTGCCAGCAGTGGTATCATCACCGGCGAGCAGTACTTC. It translates to CASSGIITGEQYF.

The chain combines TRBV5-4 with TRBJ2-5; tentatively, D is TRBD2 (5 bases). There are 14 residues in the CDR3. Germline lookup yields CDR1 SGHNT and CDR2 YYREEE (reference sequence). The V end lost 2 bases, the J end lost 5 bases, and 13 bases lay between the germline ends. The DNA for the CDR3 is TGTGCCAGCAGCTTAGGAGCGCGGGTTGAGACCCAGTACTTC. It codes for CASSLGARVETQYF. Full variable domain (missing parts from reference TRBV5-4 and TRBJ2-5): ETGVTQSPTHLIKTRGQQVTLRCSSQSGHNTVSWYQQALGQGPQFIFQYYREEENGRGNFPPRFSGLQFPNYSSELNVNALELDDSALYLCASSLGARVETQYFGPGTRLLVL.

This chain uses TRBV29-1 with TRBJ1-1, with D unclear. This CDR3 has 16 amino acids. Trimming removed 0 bases at V and 10 bases at J, with 24 bases between. Germline-derived CDR1 and CDR2 are SQVTM and ANQGSEA. The CDR3 sequence is CSVEDTHIASGSRAFF. DNA for the CDR3: TGCAGCGTTGAAGACACTCACATCGCCTCTGGTAGTAGAGCTTTCTTT.

The J gene is TRBJ1-3, the V gene TRBV11-2; D is unresolved. The germline CDR1 and CDR2 sequences are SGHAT and FQNNGV. Trimming took off 4 bases at V and 3 bases at J, with 10 bases between the two ends. This CDR3 has 14 amino acids. The CDR3 sequence: CASSSQMGGNTIYF. The CDR3 nucleotides are TGTGCCAGCAGCTCGCAAATGGGTGGAAACACCATATATTTT.

V usage is TRBV5-4 and J usage is TRBJ2-2; D not resolved. CDR3 length equals 14 residues. V lost 4 bases, J lost 0 bases, and 7 bases lay in between. CDR1 is SGHNT, CDR2 YYREEE, per germline (reference sequence). The CDR3 nucleotides are TGTGCCAGCAGCGGGCCACCGAACACCGGGGAGCTGTTTTTT. Translated: CASSGPPNTGELFF.

Ten or more counts support this clone. The chain has TRBV30 and TRBJ2-2; weak D call: TRBD1 (5 bases). Per the germline V gene, CDR1 is GTSNPN and CDR2 is SVGIG (reference sequence). Deletions cut 2 bases from V and 5 bases from J, with 12 bases between. The CDR3 length is 14 residues. The CDR3 sequence is CAWSRGYGTGELFF. For the CDR3, the DNA is TGTGCCTGGAGTAGGGGATATGGGACCGGGGAGCTGTTTTTT. The full variable domain, rest sourced from reference TRBV30 and TRBJ2-2, is SQTIHQWPATLVQPVGSPLSLECTVEGTSNPNLYWYRQAAGRGLQLLFYSVGIGQISSEVPQNLSASRPQDRQFILSSKKLLLSDSGFYLCAWSRGYGTGELFFGEGSRLTVL.

The rearrangement uses TRBV18 and TRBJ2-4, with D possibly called TRBD1 or TRBD2 (5 bases each). With 3 bases removed from V and 6 bases from J, the gap between germline ends came to 15 bases. The length of the CDR3 is 15 residues. Germline V gives CDR1 KGHSH, CDR2 LQKENI. The CDR3 here is CASSPQWGLGNIQYF. The CDR3 DNA reads as TGTGCCAGCTCACCTCAGTGGGGGTTGGGAAACATTCAGTACTTC.

CDR3 protein: CASSSPGGAGNEQYF. DNA of the CDR3: TGTGCCAGCAGCTCACCCGGGGGCGCGGGAAACGAGCAGTACTTC. This chain connects TRBV7-3 to TRBJ2-7, with D perhaps being TRBD1 or TRBD2 (6 bases each). Trimming left V 4 bases short and J 5 bases short, with 18 bases between. CDR3 size: 15 residues. Germline V gene lookup returns CDR1 SGHTA and CDR2 FQGTGA.

With respect to this clone: Other DNA sequences in this sample translate to the same CDR3. The chain is built from TRBV7-9 and TRBJ2-7; D is tentatively TRBD1 or TRBD2 (5 bases each). The V and J ends lost 0 bases and 3 bases respectively, with 6 bases between them. The CDR3 totals 13 residues. Germline CDR1 SEHNR, CDR2 FQNEAQ (reference sequence). The CDR3 reads CASSLARGYEQYF. CDR3 coding DNA: TGTGCCAGCAGCTTAGCGAGGGGCTACGAGCAGTACTTC.

This chain joins TRBV6-1 and TRBJ2-5, with a tentative D call TRBD2 (6 bases). V lost 4 bases and J lost 3, with 6 bases in between. Germline V gives CDR1 MNHNS, CDR2 SASEGT. The CDR3 sequence is 12 residues long. CDR3 in DNA: TGTGCCAGCAGTGGGACTAAAGAGACCCAGTACTTC. Amino acid sequence: CASSGTKETQYF.

The table lists this clone with a count of one. The genes are TRBV5-1 and TRBJ2-2, with TRBD2 matching over 7 bases. Trimming took 2 bases from V and 0 from J; bases not matched to a gene: 16. The CDR3 length is 20 residues. Germline V gives CDR1 SGHRS, CDR2 YFSETQ. This chain's CDR3 is CASSFVVMGGSTPNTGELFF. The CDR3 nucleotides read TGCGCCAGCAGCTTTGTGGTGATGGGCGGGAGTACCCCGAACACCGGGGAGCTGTTTTTT.

The chain is built from TRBV7-9 and TRBJ1-1; D uncertain. The CDR3 has 11 residues. V lost 5 bases and J lost 5, with 6 bases in between. CDR1 is SEHNR, CDR2 FQNEAQ, per germline (reference sequence). For the CDR3, the DNA is TGTGCCAGCAGCCTGATGACTGAAGCTTTCTTT. It specifies CASSLMTEAFF. Supplemented by reference TRBV7-9 and TRBJ1-1, the full variable domain reads DTGVSQNPRHKITKRGQNVTFRCDPISEHNRLYWYRQTLGQGPEFLTYFQNEAQLEKSRLLSDRFSAERPKGSFSTLEIQRTEQGDSAMYLCASSLMTEAFFGQGTRLTVV.

The chain combines TRBV5-6 with TRBJ2-3; tentatively, D is TRBD1 (5 bases). The CDR3 loop spans 15 amino acids. V was shortened by 4 bases and J by 5 bases, with 17 bases between the two germline ends. The germline V gene encodes CDR1 SGHDT and CDR2 YYEEEE. The CDR3 region has the DNA TGTGCCAGCAGCGCGACCCCTAGGGGTAGAGATACGCAGTATTTT. Protein: CASSATPRGRDTQYF.